These T cell receptor beta chains were read from a single sample in a study of T cell changes during pregnancy in multiple sclerosis. The repertoire was sequenced with immunoSEQ multiplex PCR; TCRdb's copy has only in-frame clones and lacks some. The table records about 66,000 clones, just over 90% of them present only once. Material: peripheral blood, obtained in the third trimester of pregnancy. These receptors were obtained from a female donor with multiple sclerosis, enrolled in a pregnancy study. Each CDR3 is given with its conserved first and last residue. Each record gives: V gene, D gene, J gene, clone size, CDR3 protein, CDR3 DNA. D genes are given only for firm matches. Some rows mark clone size as missing; the rest say once, few, many or name a class of expanded clone.

TRBV7-9	TRBD1	TRBJ1-4	-	CASSGGTGYNEKLFF	TGTGCCAGCAGCGGTGGGACAGGGTACAATGAAAAACTGTTTTTT
TRBV4-3	TRBD1	TRBJ2-1	-	CASSQGTGVANEQFF	TGCGCCAGCAGCCAAGGGACAGGGGTGGCCAATGAGCAGTTCTTC
TRBV19	-	TRBJ1-5	-	CATGGRGIQHF	TGTGCCACTGGAGGGCGGGGGATCCAGCATTTT
TRBV7-8	TRBD2	TRBJ2-7	once	CASTYGGGVGYEQYF	TGTGCCAGCACCTACGGCGGGGGGGTCGGCTACGAGCAGTACTTC
TRBV4-3	TRBD1	TRBJ1-2	-	CASSQEGQGIGGYTF	TGCGCCAGCAGCCAAGAGGGACAGGGGATCGGTGGCTACACCTTC
TRBV6-5	TRBD1	TRBJ2-7	-	CASSYSRDRGQKAWLF	TGTGCCAGCAGTTACTCAAGGGACAGGGGGCAGAAGGCCTGGCTCTTC
TRBV30	-	TRBJ1-5	-	CAWSVLQNNQPQHF	TGTGCCTGGAGTGTTTTACAGAACAATCAGCCCCAGCATTTT
TRBV5-1	TRBD2	TRBJ2-1	-	CASSLELANSNEQFF	TGCGCCAGCAGCTTGGAACTAGCGAATAGCAATGAGCAGTTCTTC
TRBV7-8	-	TRBJ1-5	-	CASSLGRSLNQPQHF	TGTGCCAGCAGCTTAGGCAGATCACTAAATCAGCCCCAGCATTTT
TRBV5-6	TRBD1	TRBJ2-7	once	CASSSLTGVVHEQYF	TGTGCCAGCAGCTCCCTGACAGGGGTAGTCCACGAGCAGTACTTC
TRBV19	-	TRBJ1-5	-	CASSIVPTYSNQPQHF	TGTGCCAGTAGTATAGTTCCCACTTATAGCAATCAGCCCCAGCATTTT
TRBV30	-	TRBJ1-1	-	CAWAPGGALRGTEAFF	TGTGCCTGGGCCCCGGGAGGGGCACTGCGGGGGACTGAAGCTTTCTTT
TRBV27	TRBD1	TRBJ2-3	-	CASSPHTRTGGADTQYF	TGTGCCAGCAGTCCACATACAAGGACAGGGGGCGCAGATACGCAGTATTTT
TRBV5-4	TRBD2	TRBJ2-5	-	CASTLGPSGKQETQYF	TGTGCCAGCACGCTTGGGCCTAGCGGGAAACAAGAGACCCAGTACTTC
TRBV18	TRBD2	TRBJ2-3	-	CASSPNSGGTDTQYF	TGTGCCAGCTCACCAAATAGCGGGGGCACAGATACGCAGTATTTT
TRBV19	-	TRBJ2-5	-	CASSFRAHYFQETQYF	TGTGCCAGTAGTTTCAGGGCACATTATTTCCAAGAGACCCAGTACTTC
TRBV6-5	-	TRBJ2-7	-	CASSRPGLLFDEQYF	TGTGCCAGCAGCCGACCTGGACTACTCTTCGACGAGCAGTACTTC
TRBV4-1	-	TRBJ2-5	-	CASSQEEGKRSTLETQYF	TGCGCCAGCAGCCAAGAGGAGGGGAAGCGGTCGACGCTAGAGACCCAGTACTTC
TRBV5-1	TRBD1	TRBJ1-2	-	CASSATGTEYGYTF	TGCGCCAGCAGCGCCACCGGGACAGAGTATGGCTACACCTTC
TRBV5-4	-	TRBJ2-5	-	CASSLLWGGGPREETQYF	TGTGCCAGCAGCTTACTCTGGGGCGGGGGCCCTCGGGAAGAGACCCAGTACTTC
TRBV9	TRBD2	TRBJ2-7	-	CASSVVTGGIYEQYF	TGTGCCAGCAGCGTAGTCACGGGGGGGATCTACGAGCAGTACTTC
TRBV14	TRBD1	TRBJ1-1	-	CASSRDRVTEAFF	TGTGCCAGCAGCCGCGACAGGGTGACTGAAGCTTTCTTT
TRBV21-1	-	TRBJ2-5	-	CASSKVPTGQGREETQYF	TGTGCCAGCAGCAAAGTACCGACGGGACAGGGGAGGGAAGAGACCCAGTACTTC
TRBV7-9	-	TRBJ2-3	once	CASSAWQGPSTDTQYF	TGTGCCAGCAGCGCTTGGCAGGGTCCTAGCACAGATACGCAGTATTTT
TRBV5-1	TRBD1	TRBJ2-5	-	CASSRDRGRWETQYF	TGCGCCAGCAGCCGGGACAGGGGGCGCTGGGAGACCCAGTACTTC
TRBV28	-	TRBJ2-7	-	CASSLSRGGPYFEQYF	TGTGCCAGCAGCCTAAGTAGGGGGGGGCCCTACTTCGAGCAGTACTTC
TRBV6-1	-	TRBJ1-1	-	CASRVQEEGTEAFF	TGTGCCAGCAGGGTGCAGGAAGAGGGTACTGAAGCTTTCTTT
TRBV7-2	TRBD1	TRBJ2-5	-	CASSKGQVKETQYF	TGTGCCAGCAGCAAGGGACAGGTCAAAGAGACCCAGTACTTC
TRBV19	-	TRBJ1-1	-	CASSITRDREAFF	TGTGCCAGTAGTATTACCCGGGATCGAGAAGCTTTCTTT
TRBV6-4	TRBD2	TRBJ2-1	-	CASRTSGGEQFF	TGTGCCAGCAGGACTAGCGGGGGTGAGCAGTTCTTC
TRBV7-6	TRBD2	TRBJ2-3	-	CASSLEAGGSTDTQYF	TGTGCCAGCAGCTTAGAGGCGGGGGGGAGCACAGATACGCAGTATTTT
TRBV2	TRBD1	TRBJ2-4	-	CASKPGTGADLLAKNIQYF	TGTGCCAGCAAACCCGGGACAGGTGCTGACCTACTAGCCAAAAACATTCAGTACTTC
TRBV30	TRBD1	TRBJ1-5	-	CAWSRSGGNQPQHF	TGTGCCTGGAGTCGATCAGGGGGTAATCAGCCCCAGCATTTT
TRBV7-2	-	TRBJ2-2	-	CASSLWGVLFF	TGTGCCAGCAGCTTATGGGGAGTCCTGTTTTTT
TRBV7-2	TRBD1	TRBJ2-7	-	CASSLEKAGGYEQYF	TGTGCCAGCAGCTTAGAGAAGGCAGGGGGCTACGAGCAGTACTTC
TRBV5-1	TRBD2	TRBJ2-5	-	CASSPSGGTWKTQYF	TGCGCCAGCAGCCCTAGCGGGGGGACATGGAAGACCCAGTACTTC
TRBV5-1	-	TRBJ1-4	-	CASSLGIVLDEKLFF	TGCGCCAGCAGCTTGGGTATTGTCTTAGATGAAAAACTGTTTTTT
TRBV9	TRBD2	TRBJ2-2	-	CASSAGGTVNTGELFF	TGTGCCAGCAGCGCGGGGGGAACGGTGAACACCGGGGAGCTGTTTTTT
TRBV4-2	TRBD1	TRBJ1-2	once	CASSQGTRTGELDYGYTF	TGTGCCAGCAGCCAAGGTACTCGGACAGGGGAATTAGACTATGGCTACACCTTC
TRBV30	TRBD2	TRBJ2-1	-	CAWSLGLATEQFF	TGTGCCTGGAGTCTCGGACTAGCGACTGAGCAGTTCTTC
TRBV11-3	-	TRBJ1-1	-	CASSLREGAEAFF	TGTGCCAGCAGCTTAAGGGAGGGGGCTGAAGCTTTCTTT
TRBV5-1	-	TRBJ2-5	-	CASSLDHKETQYF	TGCGCCAGCAGCTTGGATCACAAAGAGACCCAGTACTTC
TRBV6-1	TRBD1	TRBJ2-7	-	CASTGTGLSYEQYF	TGTGCCAGCACGGGGACAGGCCTCTCCTACGAGCAGTACTTC
TRBV7-9	-	TRBJ1-2	-	CASSRTGSPYGYTF	TGTGCCAGCAGCCGTACAGGGTCCCCCTATGGCTACACCTTC
TRBV28	-	TRBJ1-2	once	CASSSTGPLNYGYTF	TGTGCCAGCAGTTCCACAGGACCGCTGAACTATGGCTACACCTTC
TRBV6-5	-	TRBJ1-2	-	CASSPASPTGGYTF	TGTGCCAGCAGCCCCGCGTCGCCCACGGGGGGCTACACCTTC
TRBV6-1	-	TRBJ1-1	-	CASSLGHLGTEAFF	TGTGCCAGCAGCCTGGGGCACCTGGGCACTGAAGCTTTCTTT
TRBV6-5	-	TRBJ2-3	-	CASSGAVRAGTQYF	TGTGCCAGCAGTGGAGCTGTCAGGGCGGGAACGCAGTATTTT
TRBV18	TRBD1	TRBJ2-1	-	CASSPFSGQGVGDYNEQFF	TGTGCCAGCTCACCCTTCTCGGGACAGGGAGTCGGCGACTACAATGAGCAGTTCTTC
TRBV29-1	-	TRBJ1-2	-	CSATGGVDYGYTF	TGCAGCGCAACGGGGGGGGTTGACTATGGCTACACCTTC
TRBV29-1	-	TRBJ1-2	-	CSARLQGPSEGYTF	TGCAGCGCCCGCCTCCAGGGGCCTTCTGAGGGCTACACCTTC
TRBV5-1	-	TRBJ2-3	-	CASSLTGTRSTDTQYF	TGCGCCAGCAGCTTAACCGGGACACGGAGCACAGATACGCAGTATTTT